The 24 T cell receptor beta chains listed next were all sequenced from one sample in a study of T cell changes during pregnancy in multiple sclerosis. Data came from immunoSEQ multiplex PCR; TCRdb stores just in-frame clones and leaves some out. The sample lists around 60,000 clones; 85% to 95% were seen once. This sample comprised CD4+ T cells from peripheral blood mononuclear cells, obtained before pregnancy. The origin of the receptors is a female donor with multiple sclerosis, enrolled in a pregnancy study.

V and J are TRBV30 and TRBJ1-2; weak D call: TRBD1 (5 bases). This CDR3 is built from 13 residues. Per germline, CDR1 GTSNPN and CDR2 SVGIG (reference sequence). The ends were cut back, 0 bases at V and 6 bases at J, with 11 bases in the middle. The CDR3 loop is CAWSVGVANGYTF. CDR3 coding DNA: TGTGCCTGGAGTGTAGGGGTGGCGAATGGCTACACCTTC.

The chain carries TRBV18 and TRBJ2-7; 9 bases are shared with TRBD2. The V gene's germline CDR1 is KGHSH and CDR2 LQKENI. V dropped 1 base and J dropped 2; count of bases not matched to a gene: 6. This CDR3 has 16 amino acids. Here the CDR3 reads CASSPQPSGTTYEQYF. CDR3 coding DNA: TGTGCCAGCTCACCACAACCTAGCGGGACGACCTACGAGCAGTACTTC.

In this sample, this clone turned up once. CDR3 DNA sequence: TGTGCCAGCAGCTTAGTAGGGAGTATGATCGGGGGGATCTGGCAGCCCCAGCATTTT. Translation gives CASSLVGSMIGGIWQPQHF. The chain has TRBV7-2 and TRBJ1-5; TRBD1 is a possible D gene (5 bases). V was cut by 1 base and J by 7 bases, with 26 bases left in between. This CDR3 comprises 19 residues. Germline V gene data show CDR1 as SGHTA and CDR2 as FQGNSA.

This clone was detected only a few times. The chain carries TRBV5-5 and TRBJ2-6, with D possibly TRBD1 on 6 matching bases. In germline, CDR1 is SGHKS, CDR2 YYEKEE (reference sequence). Trimming removed 4 bases from V and 2 bases from J, with 10 bases in between. This CDR3 is 15 amino acids long. This CDR3 reads CASSRQGTGANVLTF. In DNA, the CDR3 is TGTGCCAGCAGCCGCCAGGGGACTGGGGCCAACGTCCTGACTTTC.

CDR3 in amino acids: CASSLVGGGGQFF. CDR3 nucleotide sequence: TGTGCCAGCAGTCTCGTGGGGGGAGGTGGGCAGTTCTTC. The rearrangement joins TRBV6-5 to TRBJ2-1, with D tentatively TRBD2 (6 bases). The germline V gene encodes CDR1 MNHEY and CDR2 SVGAGI. CDR3 size: 13 residues. Trimming removed 5 bases from V and 12 bases from J, with 17 bases in between.

This chain joins TRBV11-2 and TRBJ2-7; TRBD1 matches 7 bases. V was clipped by 1 base and J by 4 bases; unmatched bases: 7. This CDR3 region has 15 residues. The germline V gene has CDR1 SGHAT and CDR2 FQNNGV. DNA for the CDR3: TGTGCCAGCAGCTTAGGGCTCCGACAGGGTTACGAGCAGTACTTC. Protein sequence: CASSLGLRQGYEQYF.

V gene TRBV7-2 combines with J gene TRBJ2-4, with 7 bases identical to TRBD2. The V gene end was trimmed by 0 bases and the J gene end by 5 bases; junction bases not matched to a gene: 7. The germline V gene encodes CDR1 SGHTA and CDR2 FQGNSA. There are 16 residues in the CDR3. This CDR3 is CASSLALSGGQNIQYF. CDR3 bases: TGTGCCAGCAGCTTAGCTCTGTCGGGGGGACAAAACATTCAGTACTTC. The full variable domain, completed using reference TRBV7-2 and TRBJ2-4, is GAGVSQSPSNKVTEKGKDVELRCDPISGHTALYWYRQSLGQGLEFLIYFQGNSAPDKSGLPSDRFSAERTGGSVSTLTIQRTQQEDSAVYLCASSLALSGGQNIQYFGAGTRLSVL.

This clone was recorded once. V and J are TRBV30 and TRBJ2-2, with TRBD2 matching 8 bases. The ends lost 5 bases at V and 5 bases at J; junction bases unmatched: 7. The germline V gene has CDR1 GTSNPN and CDR2 SVGIG (reference sequence). CDR3 size: 14 residues. The CDR3 DNA sequence: TGTGCCTGGGGGAGCGGGAGTAGGACCGGGGAGCTGTTTTTT. As protein: CAWGSGSRTGELFF.

The chain uses TRBV19 and TRBJ2-1, with 10 bases that match TRBD2. This CDR3 comprises 17 residues. Germline CDR1 and CDR2: LNHDA and SQIVND (reference sequence). Trimming removed 3 bases from V and 2 bases from J; junction bases left unmatched: 7. The DNA of the CDR3 is TGTGCCAGTAGTATTTCTAGCGGGGGTTATGCCTACAATGAGCAGTTCTTC. Its translation is CASSISSGGYAYNEQFF.

The chain joins TRBV10-3 to TRBJ2-1; TRBD2 matches at 15 bases. Germline CDR1 is ENHRY and CDR2 is SYGVKD. J was trimmed by 9 bases and V by 0 bases; bases with no gene match: 9. This CDR3 region has 18 residues. In nucleotides, the CDR3 is TGTGCCATCAGTGAGTCGATGGGGACTAGCGGGAGGTCAGGTGAGCAGTTCTTC. Its protein is CAISESMGTSGRSGEQFF.

The rearrangement joins TRBV11-3 to TRBJ2-1; TRBD2 might be the D (6 bases). Per germline, CDR1 SGHNT and CDR2 YENEEA. V was cut by 0 bases and J by 3 bases, with 12 bases left in between. The CDR3 is made up of 16 amino acids. The CDR3 coding sequence is TGTGCCAGCAGCTTAGATCTCACTAGCCTCTACAATGAGCAGTTCTTC. It specifies CASSLDLTSLYNEQFF. Using reference TRBV11-3 and TRBJ2-1 for the parts outside the CDR3, the full variable domain is EAGVVQSPRYKIIEKKQPVAFWCNPISGHNTLYWYLQNLGQGPELLIRYENEEAVDDSQLPKDRFSAERLKGVDSTLKIQPAELGDSAVYLCASSLDLTSLYNEQFFGPGTRLTVL.

The CDR3 sequence: CASSLLAGVTDTQYF. The CDR3, as DNA: TGTGCCAGCAGCTTACTAGCGGGAGTCACAGATACGCAGTATTTT. The chain joins TRBV5-4 to TRBJ2-3, with 11 bases that match TRBD2. The CDR3 is 15 amino acids. After removal of 2 bases from V and 2 bases from J, the junction contained 1 base not matched to a gene. Germline V gene data show CDR1 as SGHNT and CDR2 as YYREEE (reference sequence).

The sample holds one count of this clone. The chain joins TRBV6-5 to TRBJ1-2, with D uncertain. The CDR3 is 15 amino acids. V was shortened by 6 bases and J by 0 bases, with 14 bases between the two germline ends. In germline, CDR1 is MNHEY, CDR2 SVGAGI. CDR3 sequence reads: CASRDPTLANYGYTF. The CDR3 DNA follows: TGTGCCAGCAGAGACCCAACACTAGCTAACTATGGCTACACCTTC.

The sample holds one count of this clone. The chain recombines TRBV5-1 with TRBJ1-3; possible D gene TRBD1, 6 bases. Deletions cut 5 bases from V and 4 bases from J, with 13 bases between. This CDR3 is built from 14 residues. Germline V gives CDR1 SGHRS, CDR2 YFSETQ. CDR3 coding DNA: TGCGCCAGCAGGCAGGCGGGGGCAGGAAACACCATATATTTT. This gives the protein CASRQAGAGNTIYF.

CDR3 sequence: CASSPKANSGYNEQFF. CDR3 nucleotide sequence: TGCGCCAGCAGCCCTAAGGCGAATAGCGGATACAATGAGCAGTTCTTC. J is TRBJ2-1 and V is TRBV4-1; tentative D call: TRBD2 (6 bases). Germline lookup yields CDR1 MGHRA and CDR2 YSYEKL. V gave up 4 bases and J gave up 4 bases, with 17 bases separating them. This CDR3 is 16 amino acids long.

The gene calls are TRBV30 and TRBJ2-3, with D tentatively TRBD2 (6 bases). Trimming took 2 bases from V and 0 from J, leaving 18 bases between them. Germline CDR1 reads GTSNPN; CDR2 reads SVGIG (reference sequence). This CDR3 has 17 amino acids. CDR3 loop: CAWSHRTTGFSTDTQYF. The CDR3 DNA reads TGTGCCTGGAGTCATAGGACTACTGGATTTAGCACAGATACGCAGTATTTT.

The V gene is TRBV7-2, the J gene TRBJ1-2; 11 bases are a match to TRBD1. The V segment lost 3 bases and the J segment 7 bases; nucleotides outside the gene matches: 4. Germline values: CDR1 SGHTA, CDR2 FQGNSA. This CDR3 is built from 14 residues. The CDR3 region is CASSLGQGGFGYTF. Here the CDR3 DNA reads TGTGCCAGCAGCTTGGGACAGGGGGGTTTTGGCTACACCTTC.

The rearrangement links TRBV10-3 to TRBJ2-7; D is perhaps TRBD2 (6 bases). CDR1 and CDR2 from the germline V gene are ENHRY and SYGVKD. This CDR3 contains 16 residues. V lost 3 bases and J lost 2, with 17 bases in between. CDR3 sequence reads: CAISDPGLGAAYEQYF. In DNA form, the CDR3 reads TGTGCCATCAGTGACCCGGGACTGGGAGCTGCCTACGAGCAGTACTTC.

The chain recombines TRBV5-6 with TRBJ2-7; the D gene is possibly TRBD2 (6 bases). Per germline, CDR1 SGHDT and CDR2 YYEEEE. The V end was cut by 0 bases, the J end by 0 bases, with 13 bases between. The CDR3 extends over 16 amino acids. CDR3 amino acids: CASSLVPGALSYEQYF. The CDR3 coding sequence is TGTGCCAGCAGCTTGGTCCCGGGAGCACTCTCCTACGAGCAGTACTTC.

This clone has only one observation. The chain combines TRBV28 with TRBJ2-3; 7 bases fit TRBD2. The germline CDR1 and CDR2 sequences are MDHEN and SYDVKM. V gave up 10 bases and J gave up 3 bases; unmatched junction bases: 13. The CDR3 length is 15 residues. CDR3 in DNA: TGTGCCACCGGGAAATCGGGGGGAACTACAGATACGCAGTATTTT. This sequence encodes CATGKSGGTTDTQYF. The full variable domain, completed using reference TRBV28 and TRBJ2-3, is DVKVTQSSRYLVKRTGEKVFLECVQDMDHENMFWYRQDPGLGLRLIYFSYDVKMKEKGDIPEGYSVSREKKERFSLILESASTNQTSMYLCATGKSGGTTDTQYFGPGTRLTVL.

This CDR3 is CSAQLVEQFF. CDR3 bases: TGCAGTGCACAACTAGTCGAGCAGTTCTTC. The chain has TRBV20-1 and TRBJ2-1; a weak D match, TRBD2 (5 bases). Germline loops: CDR1 DFQATT, CDR2 SNEGSKA (reference sequence). This CDR3 is 10 amino acids long. V gave up 6 bases and J gave up 10 bases, with 10 bases separating them.

This clone was observed a few times. This chain links TRBV28 with TRBJ1-2; D not certain. Trimming left V 4 bases short and J 8 bases short, with 8 bases between. The CDR3 extends over 11 amino acids. Germline V gives CDR1 MDHEN, CDR2 SYDVKM. This chain's CDR3 is CASSWTGGYTF. The CDR3 nucleotides are TGTGCCAGCAGTTGGACTGGGGGCTACACCTTC.

The chain joins TRBV5-6 to TRBJ1-2; 7 nucleotides match TRBD1. Germline V gene sequence: CDR1 SGHDT, CDR2 YYEEEE. The V gene end was trimmed by 4 bases and the J gene end by 0 bases; junction bases not matched to a gene: 9. The CDR3 has 16 amino acids. CDR3: CASSAYRTGANYGYTF. CDR3 nucleotide sequence: TGTGCCAGCAGCGCGTATCGGACAGGAGCTAACTATGGCTACACCTTC.

The rearrangement uses TRBV11-2 and TRBJ2-7; 11 bases are shared with TRBD2. J gave up 5 bases and V 1 base, and 7 bases lay outside the gene matches. CDR1 and CDR2 (germline): SGHAT, FQNNGV. The CDR3 has 16 amino acids. The CDR3 nucleotides read TGTGCCAGCAGCTTAGTGGTAGCGGGAGGGCCAAACGAGCAGTACTTC. It encodes CASSLVVAGGPNEQYF.